This TCR beta chain comes out of a study of CD8+ T cells in alopecia areata (dated by TCRdb to 2016 to 2019). Regarding the research as a whole: To study T cell clonal expansion in alopecia areata, the researchers applied high-throughput TCRbeta sequencing to both the C3H/HeJ mouse model and human patients. TCRbeta CDR3 regions were amplified by immunoSEQ multiplex PCR using 35 Vbeta forward and 13 Jbeta reverse primers. Clonality in the scalp was compared among normal scalp (n=4), patchy alopecia areata scalp (n=8), and alopecia totalis/universalis scalp (n=8). Human TCRbeta sequencing covered scalp tissue and sorted CD4+ and CD8+ peripheral blood T cells from patchy and totalis/universalis alopecia areata patients and healthy controls. The RNA source kit depended on sample type: the PAXgene miRNA kit for fixed scalp, the miRNeasy kit for PBMCs, and the RNeasy kit for mouse skin. Broad study findings and their caveats: Compared with mice, TCR sequences shared between patients were less clear, possibly partly because of HLA diversity across the patient population. Higher clonality and more expanded CD8+ clones were observed in lesional scalp than in normal scalp, particularly in alopecia totalis/universalis, a finding suggestive of antigenic drive. Unlike mouse skin, where gammadelta T cells dominate, normal human skin contains resident alphabeta T cells that get sequenced too, which complicates analysis of the scalp TCR repertoire.

Sequences SEHNR (CDR1) and FQNEAQ (CDR2) are obtained from the germline V gene (reference sequence). The CDR3 starts with the cysteine, ends with the phenylalanine, and has 17 residues. Of all the DNA, just the CDR3 is kept, 51 bases in frame from base 1. Germline trimming: 3 bases from V, 6 bases from J; junction bases outside gene matches: 14. Peripheral blood and lesional scalp punch biopsies were obtained from patients with alopecia areata. PBMCs were isolated by density centrifugation and stained for CD3, CD4 and CD8, and CD4+ and CD8+ T cells were sorted on a FACSAria. Untreated alopecia areata patients were recruited as part of a multicenter biomarker study. For five or six biomarker-study patients, blood CD8+ T cells were further sorted into NKG2D-low and NKG2D-high fractions. There are a few counts of this clone. Its recognized antigen is unknown. Per-base quality was not reported, and no clone a single base away is much larger than it.

The library was made by the immunoSEQ multiplex PCR assay. RNA was extracted from all samples and reverse transcribed into cDNA as template for TCR sequencing. SuperScript III was used to make first-strand cDNA, primed with a 2:1 mix of oligo-dT and random hexamers. A synthetic immune receptor repertoire was used to assess amplification bias, and residual bias was removed computationally. As for how the authors treated the data: After raw reads were preprocessed to remove errors, the CDR3 was defined following IMGT conventions as running from the conserved cysteine to phenylalanine. To get clonality, Shannon entropy was normalized by log2 of the number of productive unique TCRs and the result was subtracted from 1. Whether scalp clones were CD4 or CD8 was inferred by matching scalp TCRbeta sequences against CD4 and CD8 repertoires sorted from blood. TCRdb provides this immuneACCESS table in a form limited to in-frame rearrangements. Some clones are lacking; in checked studies, under half of them reflect an unresolved V gene, and why the rest are absent is not known. The D gene and trimming were derived from the DNA, and the V and J assignments and clone size from that table. The sample table shows more than 95,000 clones, and about 51% are seen once. Over 9.5% of the sample is taken by the ten largest.

The chain was built from TRBV7-9 and TRBJ2-1, with TRBD2 identical over 7 junction bases. Sequencing was performed on NKG2D-low CD8+ T cells sorted from blood. The cell subset or site label, as the study defines it: sorted CD8+ NKG2D-low blood T cells. This TCR came from a human donor with alopecia areata. The CDR3 region reads CASSFFPEASGLNEQFF. The sequenced DNA is TGTGCCAGCAGCTTTTTCCCGGAGGCTAGCGGCCTCAATGAGCAGTTCTTC.